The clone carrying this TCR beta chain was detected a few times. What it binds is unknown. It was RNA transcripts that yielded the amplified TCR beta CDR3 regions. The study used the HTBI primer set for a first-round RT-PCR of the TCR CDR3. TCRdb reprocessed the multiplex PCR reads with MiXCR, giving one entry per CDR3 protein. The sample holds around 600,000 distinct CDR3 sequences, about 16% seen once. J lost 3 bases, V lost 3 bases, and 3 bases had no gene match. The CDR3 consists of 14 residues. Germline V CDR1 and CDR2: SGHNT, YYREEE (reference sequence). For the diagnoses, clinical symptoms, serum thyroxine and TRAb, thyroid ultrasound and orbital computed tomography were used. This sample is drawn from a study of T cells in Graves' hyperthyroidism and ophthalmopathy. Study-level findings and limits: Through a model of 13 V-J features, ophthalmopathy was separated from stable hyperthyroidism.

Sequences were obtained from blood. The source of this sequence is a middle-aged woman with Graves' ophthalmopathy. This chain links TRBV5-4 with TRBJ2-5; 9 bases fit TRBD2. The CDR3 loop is CASSSQRGEETQYF. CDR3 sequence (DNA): TGTGCCAGCAGCTCCCAGCGGGGGGAAGAGACCCAGTACTTC.